This TCR beta chain was captured by sequencing in a study of blood T cell repertoires in COVID-19. Libraries were prepared by immunoSEQ multiplex PCR; TCRdb keeps only in-frame clonotypes and omits some of them. The sample contains a few hundred thousand clones, roughly nine tenths of which appear only once. The CDR3 spans 14 residues. Germline-derived CDR1 and CDR2 are SQVTM and ANQGSEA. The trim removed 5 bases at V and 1 base at J, leaving 2 bases unmatched. This TCR was sampled from a human donor in a cohort exposed to, infected with or recovered from COVID-19 (not recorded which). The donor label of this sample is uncertain. Sequencing input: PBMCs or T cells enriched from blood (not recorded which). V usage is TRBV29-1 and J usage is TRBJ2-2; 9 nucleotides line up with TRBD2. CDR3 nucleotides: TGCAGCGTTCGGACTAGCGAGAACACCGGGGAGCTGTTTTTT. Amino acids: CSVRTSENTGELFF.